This TCR beta chain was documented in a study of shared clonotypes between healthy human individuals. Every donor was a Caucasian adult from Nashville, Tennessee. At a deep level, the assay was run. Using immunoSEQ multiplex PCR, the repertoire was profiled, and TCRdb retains in-frame clones only, with some absent. The sample gives more than 2 million clones, around 95% of which show up once; roughly 0.13% is in the top ten. V gave up 3 bases and J gave up 0 bases; unmatched junction bases: 7. The CDR3 spans 18 residues. Germline V CDR1 and CDR2: KGHSH, LQKENI. The sequencing input was naive CD4+ T cells sorted from blood. Regarding subset: CD45RA+ positively selected. The chain couples TRBV18 to TRBJ2-6; 8 bases map to TRBD2. This clonotype was sampled from a man between 18 and 29 years old in good health. CDR3 nucleotide sequence: TGTGCCAGCTCACCGGTAACTAGCGGTGGCTCTGGGGCCAACGTCCTGACTTTC. This encodes CASSPVTSGGSGANVLTF.